The 7 T cell receptor beta chains below were found in one sample sequenced in a study of blood T cell repertoires in COVID-19. Repertoires were generated with immunoSEQ multiplex PCR, while TCRdb's copy carries only in-frame clones and drops some. This table has 250,000 to 400,000 clones, about 91% appearing once. Specimen: peripheral blood. The receptors were sampled from a woman aged 25 to 39 with COVID-19, enrolled during active disease.

Only a few counts were recorded for this clone. This sequence joins TRBV7-3 and TRBJ2-3; TRBD2 matches 9 bases. Per germline, CDR1 SGHTA and CDR2 FQGTGA. The CDR3 has 15 residues. V lost 6 bases to trimming and J lost 2 bases; unmatched junction nucleotides: 6. As DNA, the CDR3 is TGTGCCAGCAGTTCTAGCGGGGCTTACACAGATACGCAGTATTTT. It codes for CASSSSGAYTDTQYF.

This rearrangement joins TRBV6-2 or TRBV6-3 to TRBJ1-5, with TRBD1 as a possible D gene (6 bases). Germline lookup yields CDR1 MNHEY and CDR2 SVGEGT. This CDR3 has 14 amino acids. The ends were cut back, 6 bases at V and 4 bases at J, with 13 bases in the middle. CDR3 loop: CASSLGQKNQPQHF. The CDR3 nucleotides read TGTGCCAGCAGCCTTGGACAGAAAAATCAGCCCCAGCATTTT.

This clone was found once. The chain joins TRBV28 to TRBJ2-5, with 8 bases identical to TRBD1. This CDR3 is 14 amino acids long. Germline V gene data show CDR1 as MDHEN and CDR2 as SYDVKM. Unmatched junction bases numbered 2, after V lost 3 bases and J lost 2 bases. The CDR3 DNA reads as TGTGCCAGCAGTTTGGACAGGGTGCAAGAGACCCAGTACTTC. It translates to CASSLDRVQETQYF.

This clone has only a few counts. J is TRBJ1-1 and V is TRBV6-6, with a possible D match to TRBD1 (6 bases). Germline V CDR1 and CDR2: MNHNY, SVGAGI (reference sequence). The CDR3 is 16 amino acids. V shed 5 bases and J shed 1 base, with 17 bases lying between them. CDR3 coding DNA: TGTGCCAGCAGTCGAACAGGGTTATCTCAGAACACTGAAGCTTTCTTT. It is translated as CASSRTGLSQNTEAFF.

The genes are TRBV14 and TRBJ1-1; D call uncertain. Per germline, CDR1 SGHDN and CDR2 FVKESK. The CDR3 is made up of 15 amino acids. Trimming cost V 5 bases and J 1 base, with 14 bases left between them. The CDR3 region is CASSTGSTANTEAFF. The CDR3 DNA follows: TGTGCCAGCAGCACTGGGAGCACAGCGAACACTGAAGCTTTCTTT.

V gene TRBV2 combines with J gene TRBJ1-5, with 8 bases lining up with TRBD1. The CDR3 has 15 residues. Per the germline V gene, CDR1 is SNHLY and CDR2 is FYNNEI. Trimming removed 6 bases from V and 1 base from J; junction bases left unmatched: 5. CDR3 nucleotides: TGTGCCAGCAGAGTGGACAGGGTAAGCAATCAGCCCCAGCATTTT. Translation: CASRVDRVSNQPQHF.

This chain uses TRBV15 with TRBJ1-4; D not resolved. V lost 1 base and J 7 bases, leaving 10 bases between the germline ends. This CDR3 comprises 14 residues. The germline CDR1 and CDR2 sequences are LNHNV and YYDKDF (reference sequence). The CDR3 region has the DNA TGTGCCACCAGCAGAGCTGGTACAGCTGAAAAACTGTTTTTT. This translates into CATSRAGTAEKLFF.